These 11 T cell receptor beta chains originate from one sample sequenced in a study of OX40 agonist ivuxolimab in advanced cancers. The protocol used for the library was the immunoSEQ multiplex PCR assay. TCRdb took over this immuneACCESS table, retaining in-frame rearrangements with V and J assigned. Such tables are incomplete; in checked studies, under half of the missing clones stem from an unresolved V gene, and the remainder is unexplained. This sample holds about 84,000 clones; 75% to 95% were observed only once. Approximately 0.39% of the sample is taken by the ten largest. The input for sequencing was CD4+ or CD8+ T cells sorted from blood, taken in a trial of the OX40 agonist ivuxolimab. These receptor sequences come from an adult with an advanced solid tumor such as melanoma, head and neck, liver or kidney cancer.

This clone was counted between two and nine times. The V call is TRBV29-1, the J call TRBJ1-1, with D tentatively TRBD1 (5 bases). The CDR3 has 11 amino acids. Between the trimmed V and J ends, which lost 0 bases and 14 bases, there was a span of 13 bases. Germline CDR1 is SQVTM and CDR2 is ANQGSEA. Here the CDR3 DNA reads TGCAGCGTTGAAGATCACGGGGGTTTCTTCTTT. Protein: CSVEDHGGFFF.

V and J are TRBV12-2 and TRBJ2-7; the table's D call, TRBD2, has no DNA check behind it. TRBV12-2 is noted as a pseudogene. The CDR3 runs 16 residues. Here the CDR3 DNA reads TGTGCAAGTCGCTTAGCACGCCTAGCGGGGGACTACGAGCAGTACTTC. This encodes CASRLARLAGDYEQYF.

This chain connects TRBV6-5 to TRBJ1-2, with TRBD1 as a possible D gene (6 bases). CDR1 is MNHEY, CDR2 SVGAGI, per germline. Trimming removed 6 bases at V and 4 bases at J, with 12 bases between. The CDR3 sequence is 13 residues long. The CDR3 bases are TGTGCCAGCAGACAGACAGGATCCTATGGCTACACCTTC. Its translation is CASRQTGSYGYTF.

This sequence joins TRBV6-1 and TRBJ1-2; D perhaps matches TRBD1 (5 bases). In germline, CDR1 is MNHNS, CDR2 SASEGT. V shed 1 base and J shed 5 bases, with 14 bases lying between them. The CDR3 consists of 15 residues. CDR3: CASSEGDGWGYGYTF. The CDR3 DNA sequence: TGTGCCAGCAGTGAAGGGGACGGCTGGGGGTATGGCTACACCTTC.

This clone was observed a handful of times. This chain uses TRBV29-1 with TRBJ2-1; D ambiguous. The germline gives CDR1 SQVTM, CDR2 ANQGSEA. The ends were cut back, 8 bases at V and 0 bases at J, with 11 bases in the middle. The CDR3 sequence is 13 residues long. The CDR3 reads CSSGWSSYNEQFF. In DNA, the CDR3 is TGCAGCTCCGGCTGGAGCTCCTACAATGAGCAGTTCTTC.

The CDR3 region has the DNA TGTGCCACCAGCAGAGAAGTAGAAAGGGACATCCGGCACTCCTACGAGCAGTACTTC. It codes for CATSREVERDIRHSYEQYF. The chain links TRBV15 to TRBJ2-7, with D possibly matching TRBD1 (6 bases). V lost 0 bases to trimming and J lost 0 bases, with 21 bases between them. The germline V gene has CDR1 LNHNV and CDR2 YYDKDF (reference sequence). This CDR3 comprises 19 residues.

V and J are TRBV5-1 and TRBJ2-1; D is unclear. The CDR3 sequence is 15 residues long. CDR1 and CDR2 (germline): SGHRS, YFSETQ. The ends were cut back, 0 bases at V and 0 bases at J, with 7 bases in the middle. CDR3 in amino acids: CASSLVTTSYNEQFF. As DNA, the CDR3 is TGCGCCAGCAGCTTGGTAACTACCTCCTACAATGAGCAGTTCTTC.

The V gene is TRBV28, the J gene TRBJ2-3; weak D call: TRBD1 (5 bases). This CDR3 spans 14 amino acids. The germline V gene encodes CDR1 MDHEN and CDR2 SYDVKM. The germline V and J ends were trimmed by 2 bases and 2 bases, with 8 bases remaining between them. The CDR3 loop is CASSLEGVTDTQYF. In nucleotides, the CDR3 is TGTGCCAGCAGTTTAGAAGGGGTCACAGATACGCAGTATTTT.

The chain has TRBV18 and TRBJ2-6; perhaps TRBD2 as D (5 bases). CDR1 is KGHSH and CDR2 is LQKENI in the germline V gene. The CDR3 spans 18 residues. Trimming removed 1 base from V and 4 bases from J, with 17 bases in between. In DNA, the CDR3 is TGTGCCAGCTCACCACGCCCGGCGGGCCCAGGAGGGGCCAACGTCCTGACTTTC. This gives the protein CASSPRPAGPGGANVLTF. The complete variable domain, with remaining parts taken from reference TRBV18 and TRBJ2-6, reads NAGVMQNPRHLVRRRGQEARLRCSPMKGHSHVYWYRQLPEEGLKFMVYLQKENIIDESGMPKERFSAEFPKEGPSILRIQQVVRGDSAAYFCASSPRPAGPGGANVLTFGAGSRLTVL.

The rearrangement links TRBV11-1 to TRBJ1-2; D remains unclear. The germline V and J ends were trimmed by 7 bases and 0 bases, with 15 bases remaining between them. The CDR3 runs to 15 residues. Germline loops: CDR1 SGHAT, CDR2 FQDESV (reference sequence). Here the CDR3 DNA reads TGTGCCAGCACCCCAGTATCAAGAACTAACTATGGCTACACCTTC. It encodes CASTPVSRTNYGYTF.

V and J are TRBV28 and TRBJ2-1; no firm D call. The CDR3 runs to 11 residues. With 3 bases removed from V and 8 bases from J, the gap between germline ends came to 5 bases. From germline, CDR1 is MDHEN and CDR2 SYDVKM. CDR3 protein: CASSLEYEQFF. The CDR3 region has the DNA TGTGCCAGCAGTTTGGAGTATGAGCAGTTCTTC. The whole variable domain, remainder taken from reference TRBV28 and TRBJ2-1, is DVKVTQSSRYLVKRTGEKVFLECVQDMDHENMFWYRQDPGLGLRLIYFSYDVKMKEKGDIPEGYSVSREKKERFSLILESASTNQTSMYLCASSLEYEQFFGPGTRLTVL.